These 3 T cell receptor beta chains came from one sample sequenced in a study of CD8+ T cells in alopecia areata. RNA extraction and reverse transcription yielded cDNA as sequencing template. Clones were sequenced by immunoSEQ multiplex PCR, and TCRdb holds only the in-frame ones, with some missing. The data contain tens of thousands of clones, about 40% of them seen just once; the ten biggest clones take up about 53%. The sequencing sample was made of NKG2D-low CD8+ T cells sorted from blood. The receptors were sampled from a human donor with alopecia areata.

The chain couples TRBV6-6 to TRBJ2-5; 8 nucleotides match TRBD1. The CDR3 spans 13 residues. V was clipped by 7 bases and J by 3 bases; unmatched bases: 4. Germline CDR1 and CDR2: MNHNY and SVGAGI (reference sequence). The DNA for the CDR3 is TGTGCCAGCACGGACAGGGTCGAAGAGACCCAGTACTTC. Protein product: CASTDRVEETQYF.

The rearrangement joins TRBV4-3 to TRBJ2-2; 14 positions agree with TRBD2. J lost 6 bases, V lost 0 bases, and 6 bases had no gene match. The CDR3 runs to 18 residues. Germline lookup yields CDR1 LGHNA and CDR2 YSLEER. CDR3 in amino acids: CASSQDGLGLAGAGELFF. In DNA, the CDR3 is TGCGCCAGCAGCCAAGATGGACTGGGACTAGCGGGAGCCGGGGAGCTGTTTTTT.

V is TRBV6-6 and J is TRBJ2-1, with 10 bases fitting TRBD2. From germline, CDR1 is MNHNY and CDR2 SVGAGI (reference sequence). The CDR3 spans 13 residues. V was pared by 7 bases and J by 7 bases, with 4 bases of the junction left unmatched. Written as DNA, the CDR3 is TGTGCCAGCATACCAGCGGGGGGGAATGAGCAGTTCTTC. This translates into CASIPAGGNEQFF.